This entry concerns a single T cell receptor (beta chain). Its antigen is currently unknown. Here immunoSEQ multiplex PCR was the method, and the copy in TCRdb shows in-frame clones only, minus some. The data contain 55,000 to 70,000 clones, more than 75% of them singletons. The sample is drawn from a study of OX40 agonist ivuxolimab in advanced cancers. Study-wide results and limits: It was not determined which antigens were specifically recognized by the peripheral T cells that had undergone clonal expansion. On average, CD8+ T cells had more expanded clones than CD4+. At doses 0.1 to 3.0 mg/kg, CD4+ and CD8+ clones expanded.

Trimming removed 0 bases from V and 0 bases from J, with 10 bases in between. Germline V gene lookup returns CDR1 SGDLS and CDR2 YYNGEE. The CDR3 is 17 amino acids. The source is an adult with an advanced solid tumor such as melanoma, head and neck, liver or kidney cancer. Sequencing was performed on CD4+ or CD8+ T cells sorted from blood, taken in a trial of the OX40 agonist ivuxolimab. The V gene is TRBV9, the J gene TRBJ2-6; D is ambiguous. The CDR3 region is CASSVARRLSGANVLTF. Written as DNA, the CDR3 is TGTGCCAGCAGCGTAGCTAGGCGCCTCTCTGGGGCCAACGTCCTGACTTTC.